Below, one TCR beta chain is given with its context. The antigen is not known. Germline CDR1 LNHDA, CDR2 SQIVND (reference sequence). CDR3 length equals 14 residues. Trimming cost V 6 bases and J 5 bases, with 16 bases left between them. The data were taken from a study of shared clonotypes between healthy human individuals. Profiling relied on immunoSEQ multiplex PCR, and the TCRdb table lists in-frame clones only, not all of them. The data contain roughly 2.4 million clones, nearly 97% of them seen just once; the ten biggest clones take up over 0.1%. Overall study findings and caveats: The researchers took only blood, and tissue repertoires probably look different.

V is TRBV19 and J is TRBJ1-1; weak D call: TRBD1 (6 bases). The specimen sequenced was naive CD4+ T cells sorted from blood. Subset meaning: CD45RA+ positively selected. The sequence came from a man between 18 and 29 years old in good health. The CDR3 DNA follows: TGTGCCAGTAGGCAACAGGGAGAAGGGACTGAAGCTTTCTTT. This translates into CASRQQGEGTEAFF.